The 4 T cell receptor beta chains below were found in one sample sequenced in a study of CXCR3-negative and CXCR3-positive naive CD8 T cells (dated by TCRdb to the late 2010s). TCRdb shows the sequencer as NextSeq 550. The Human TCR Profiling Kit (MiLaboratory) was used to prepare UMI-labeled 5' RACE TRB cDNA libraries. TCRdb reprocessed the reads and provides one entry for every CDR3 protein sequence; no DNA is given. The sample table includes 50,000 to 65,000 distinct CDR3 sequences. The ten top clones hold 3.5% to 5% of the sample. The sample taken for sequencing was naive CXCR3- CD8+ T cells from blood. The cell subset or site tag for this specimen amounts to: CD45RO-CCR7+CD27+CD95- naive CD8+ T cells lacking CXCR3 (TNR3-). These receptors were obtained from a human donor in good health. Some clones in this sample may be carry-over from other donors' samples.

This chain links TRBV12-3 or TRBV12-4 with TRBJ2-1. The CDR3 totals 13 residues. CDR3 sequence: CASSFLVHNEQFF.

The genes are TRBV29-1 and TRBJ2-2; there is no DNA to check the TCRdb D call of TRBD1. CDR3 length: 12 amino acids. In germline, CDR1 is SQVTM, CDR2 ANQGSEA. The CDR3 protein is CSVADSTGELFF.

The CDR3 sequence: CASSRYTGDEQFF. The rearrangement uses TRBV7-6 and TRBJ2-1; the D call from TCRdb, TRBD1, cannot be confirmed without DNA. The CDR3 consists of 13 residues. The germline CDR1 and CDR2 sequences are SGHVS and FNYEAQ.

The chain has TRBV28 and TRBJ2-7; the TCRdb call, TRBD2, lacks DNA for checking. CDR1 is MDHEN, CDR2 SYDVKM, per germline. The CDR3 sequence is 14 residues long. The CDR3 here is CASSLRPSGYEQYF.